One sample yielded the 29 T cell receptor beta chains listed below, sequenced in a study of blood T cell repertoires in COVID-19. Only in-frame clones appear in the TCRdb table, and some are missing; sequencing was by immunoSEQ multiplex PCR. The sample records fewer than 350,000 clones, about 86% being singletons. The specimen was peripheral blood. These receptors all stem from a woman between 65 and 79 years old with COVID-19, enrolled during active disease.

The chain uses TRBV5-1 and TRBJ2-1; 11 positions agree with TRBD2. J gave up 8 bases and V 0 bases, and 7 bases lay outside the gene matches. CDR3 length: 16 amino acids. Germline V gene lookup returns CDR1 SGHRS and CDR2 YFSETQ. The CDR3 loop reads CASSLGLAGGRDEQFF. The CDR3, as DNA: TGCGCCAGCAGCTTGGGCCTAGCGGGGGGAAGGGATGAGCAGTTCTTC.

This chain connects TRBV9 to TRBJ1-2; D gene uncertain. This CDR3 region has 14 residues. V shed 3 bases and J shed 4 bases, with 13 bases lying between them. Germline V gene sequence: CDR1 SGDLS, CDR2 YYNGEE. Here the CDR3 reads CASSGTSLTYGYTF. CDR3 nucleotide sequence: TGTGCCAGCAGCGGAACTAGCTTGACCTATGGCTACACCTTC.

The rearrangement joins TRBV24-1 to TRBJ1-2; 7 nucleotides line up with TRBD1. Germline V gene lookup returns CDR1 KGHDR and CDR2 SFDVKD. The V segment lost 2 bases and the J segment 4 bases; nucleotides outside the gene matches: 3. The CDR3 length is 14 residues. The CDR3 is CATSDSGTAYGYTF. The CDR3 DNA reads as TGTGCCACCAGTGATTCCGGGACAGCCTATGGCTACACCTTC.

V and J are TRBV19 and TRBJ1-5; D possibly corresponds to TRBD1 (6 bases). The germline V gene encodes CDR1 LNHDA and CDR2 SQIVND (reference sequence). The CDR3 sequence is 15 residues long. V was cut by 4 bases and J by 5 bases, with 15 bases left in between. CDR3 DNA: TGTGCCAGTAGTAGCCTTGGACAGATTTATCAGCCCCAGCATTTT. This translates into CASSSLGQIYQPQHF. The full variable domain, with the rest looked up from reference TRBV19 and TRBJ1-5, is DGGITQSPKYLFRKEGQNVTLSCEQNLNHDAMYWYRQDPGQGLRLIYYSQIVNDFQKGDIAEGYSVSREKKESFPLTVTSAQKNPTAFYLCASSSLGQIYQPQHFGDGTRLSIL.

The rearrangement links TRBV27 to TRBJ1-5; 7 positions agree with TRBD1. The CDR3 consists of 15 residues. V lost 4 bases, J lost 0 bases, and 3 bases stayed unmatched. Germline CDR1 and CDR2: MNHEY and SMNVEV (reference sequence). CDR3 nucleotides: TGTGCCAGCAGTTCTCGACAGGGTAGCAATCAGCCCCAGCATTTT. It translates to CASSSRQGSNQPQHF.

The chain combines TRBV5-1 with TRBJ1-3; 9 bases line up with TRBD1. The germline CDR1 and CDR2 sequences are SGHRS and YFSETQ. The length of the CDR3 is 15 residues. V gave up 2 bases and J gave up 4 bases; unmatched junction bases: 4. The CDR3 DNA is TGCGCCAGCAGCTTTAAAGGGACAGGGGGAAACACCATATATTTT. Its protein product is CASSFKGTGGNTIYF.

The V gene is TRBV7-3, the J gene TRBJ2-3; 13 bases are a match to TRBD2. Germline assignment: CDR1 SGHTA and CDR2 FQGTGA. The CDR3 is 18 amino acids. Trimming took 3 bases from V and 1 from J; bases not matched to a gene: 7. CDR3 loop: CASSLGLAGPFGTDTQYF. As DNA, the CDR3 is TGTGCCAGCAGCTTGGGACTAGCGGGGCCATTCGGCACAGATACGCAGTATTTT.

The chain employs TRBV14 and TRBJ2-1; tentative D call: TRBD2 (5 bases). V gave up 2 bases and J gave up 10 bases, with 15 bases separating them. The CDR3 has 14 amino acids. CDR1 SGHDN and CDR2 FVKESK come from the germline V gene. The CDR3 sequence: CASSQKAGFVEQFF. The CDR3 DNA reads TGTGCCAGCAGCCAAAAGGCGGGTTTCGTGGAGCAGTTCTTC.

This clone appeared once. The V and J genes are TRBV9 and TRBJ2-2, with D perhaps matching TRBD2 (5 bases). CDR1 SGDLS and CDR2 YYNGEE come from the germline V gene. The CDR3 totals 16 residues. V dropped 1 base and J dropped 1 base, with 11 bases sitting between them. CDR3 sequence reads: CASSVSLAGNTGELFF. In DNA, the CDR3 is TGTGCCAGCAGCGTAAGCCTAGCAGGGAACACCGGGGAGCTGTTTTTT.

The V call is TRBV7-2, the J call TRBJ1-2, with 8 bases matching TRBD1. CDR3 length: 15 amino acids. Germline V gene lookup returns CDR1 SGHTA and CDR2 FQGNSA. With V trimmed by 5 bases and J by 4 bases, 9 bases remained unmatched. The CDR3 DNA reads TGTGCCAGCAGCAAGGACAGGGCGGGCTCCTATGGCTACACCTTC. It encodes CASSKDRAGSYGYTF. Full variable domain (outside the CDR3, taken from reference TRBV7-2 and TRBJ1-2): GAGVSQSPSNKVTEKGKDVELRCDPISGHTALYWYRQSLGQGLEFLIYFQGNSAPDKSGLPSDRFSAERTGGSVSTLTIQRTQQEDSAVYLCASSKDRAGSYGYTFGSGTRLTVV.

The chain carries TRBV2 and TRBJ1-1; TRBD1 matches at 8 bases. The CDR3 is 13 amino acids. Per the germline V gene, CDR1 is SNHLY and CDR2 is FYNNEI. The J segment lost 1 base and the V segment lost 7 bases, leaving 2 bases of the junction unmatched. CDR3 coding DNA: TGTGCCAGCAAGGACAGGGCGAACACTGAAGCTTTCTTT. Encoded protein: CASKDRANTEAFF.

There are a few counts of this clone. The chain recombines TRBV24-1 with TRBJ2-5; the D gene is possibly TRBD1 (5 bases). Germline CDR1 and CDR2: KGHDR and SFDVKD. The CDR3 loop spans 16 amino acids. Deletions cut 2 bases from V and 3 bases from J, with 15 bases between. The CDR3 DNA reads TGTGCCACCAGTGATTGGGGCACCAGGGTTGAAGAGACCCAGTACTTC. Its protein product is CATSDWGTRVEETQYF.

V usage is TRBV10-2 and J usage is TRBJ1-2; maybe TRBD1 (6 bases). Looked up from germline, CDR1 is WSHSY and CDR2 is SAAADI. Trimming took off 3 bases at V and 7 bases at J, with 12 bases between the two ends. The CDR3 has 13 amino acids. CDR3 amino acids: CASSDKGVAGYTF. The DNA of the CDR3 is TGCGCCAGCAGTGACAAGGGGGTGGCTGGCTACACCTTC.

The genes are TRBV7-3 and TRBJ1-1; TRBD1 matches 7 bases. The V and J ends lost 4 bases and 7 bases, in that order; junction bases with no gene match: 6. The germline gives CDR1 SGHTA, CDR2 FQGTGA. The CDR3 spans 13 residues. CDR3 nucleotides: TGTGCCAGCAGCTCAAGACAGGGTGGTGAAGCTTTCTTT. Protein: CASSSRQGGEAFF.

Only one count was recorded for this clone. The V and J genes are TRBV30 and TRBJ1-5; no reliable D call. Trimming took 2 bases from V and 0 from J, leaving 11 bases between them. CDR1 is GTSNPN and CDR2 is SVGIG in the germline V gene (reference sequence). This CDR3 is built from 15 residues. CDR3 coding DNA: TGTGCCTGGAGTCGGGAAGGTTATAGCAATCAGCCCCAGCATTTT. Translated, it gives CAWSREGYSNQPQHF.

The J gene is TRBJ1-5, the V gene TRBV7-8; TRBD1 matches at 9 bases. CDR3 length: 17 amino acids. Unmatched junction bases numbered 13, after V lost 4 bases and J lost 6 bases. Germline CDR1 reads SGHVS; CDR2 reads FQNEAQ. The chain's CDR3 is CASSSRGDRVVGQPQHF. The CDR3 DNA reads TGTGCCAGCAGCTCCAGGGGGGACAGGGTAGTAGGTCAGCCCCAGCATTTT.

This clone was detected only once. The V call is TRBV27, the J call TRBJ2-2, with D perhaps matching TRBD2 (6 bases). CDR1 and CDR2 (germline): MNHEY, SMNVEV (reference sequence). Trimming took off 5 bases at V and 8 bases at J, with 9 bases between the two ends. CDR3 length equals 12 residues. CDR3 residues: CASSRGIGELFF. In DNA, the CDR3 is TGTGCCAGCAGTCGGGGGATTGGGGAGCTGTTTTTT.

This clone was detected only once. The chain uses TRBV24-1 and TRBJ1-1; tentatively, D is TRBD1 (6 bases). The CDR3 runs to 15 residues. Trimming removed 7 bases at V and 1 base at J, with 15 bases between. The V gene's germline CDR1 is KGHDR and CDR2 SFDVKD. This CDR3 reads CATRESGGRNTEAFF. CDR3 DNA sequence: TGTGCCACCAGGGAAAGCGGGGGCAGGAACACTGAAGCTTTCTTT.

This rearrangement joins TRBV14 to TRBJ1-6; the D gene is possibly TRBD1 (6 bases). The CDR3 length is 17 residues. V was shortened by 1 base and J by 4 bases, with 14 bases between the two germline ends. Germline V CDR1 and CDR2: SGHDN, FVKESK. In DNA form, the CDR3 reads TGTGCCAGCAGCCAAGGGCCTCGGACAGTTTATAATTCACCCCTCCACTTT. Translation gives CASSQGPRTVYNSPLHF.

The CDR3 protein is CASSQTGAEQFF. CDR3 DNA: TGTGCCAGCAGCCAGACAGGCGCGGAGCAGTTCTTC. This sequence joins TRBV12-3 or TRBV12-4 and TRBJ2-1; tentative D call: TRBD1 (6 bases). Trimming left V 6 bases short and J 10 bases short, with 13 bases between. This CDR3 is 12 amino acids long.

The chain recombines TRBV27 with TRBJ2-5, with 7 bases that match TRBD1. This CDR3 contains 13 residues. The V gene's germline CDR1 is MNHEY and CDR2 SMNVEV (reference sequence). V gave up 5 bases and J gave up 5 bases; unmatched junction bases: 5. This chain's CDR3 is CASSEGARETQYF. CDR3 coding DNA: TGTGCCAGCAGTGAGGGGGCGAGGGAGACCCAGTACTTC.

This clone appeared a single time. V gene TRBV4-3 combines with J gene TRBJ2-1, with TRBD2 identical over 16 bases. Trimming removed 3 bases from V and 5 bases from J; junction bases left unmatched: 10. Germline lookup yields CDR1 LGHNA and CDR2 YSLEER. CDR3 length equals 19 residues. CDR3 amino acids: CASSQIPPGTSGGDNEQFF. DNA of the CDR3: TGCGCCAGCAGCCAGATTCCTCCCGGGACTAGCGGGGGGGACAATGAGCAGTTCTTC.

This clone was seen more than once but under ten times. V usage is TRBV12-5 and J usage is TRBJ1-2; the match to TRBD1 covers 8 bases. CDR3 length: 13 residues. Unmatched junction bases numbered 3, after V lost 5 bases and J lost 4 bases. The germline V gene encodes CDR1 LGHNT and CDR2 FRNRAP. Written as DNA, the CDR3 is TGTGCTAGTGGTGCCGGACAGGGCTATGGCTACACCTTC. Amino acid sequence: CASGAGQGYGYTF.

The chain is built from TRBV6-6 and TRBJ2-1; TRBD2 is a possible D gene (6 bases). CDR1 and CDR2 from the germline V gene are MNHNY and SVGAGI (reference sequence). V lost 5 bases and J lost 3, with 20 bases in between. The CDR3 runs to 17 residues. In DNA form, the CDR3 reads TGTGCCAGCAGTCCTTTTGAAGGAGGGGTGGACTACAATGAGCAGTTCTTC. This gives the protein CASSPFEGGVDYNEQFF.

V and J are TRBV5-4 and TRBJ2-1; D unclear. The germline V gene encodes CDR1 SGHNT and CDR2 YYREEE (reference sequence). This CDR3 is 13 amino acids long. V was trimmed by 2 bases and J by 7 bases, leaving 10 bases between them. For the CDR3, the DNA is TGTGCCAGCAGCTTTGACTTCGCAAATGAGCAGTTCTTC. Translated, it gives CASSFDFANEQFF.

V is TRBV7-9 and J is TRBJ2-7; D gene unclear. CDR1 is SEHNR, CDR2 FQNEAQ, per germline (reference sequence). The CDR3 consists of 12 residues. V lost 4 bases and J 6 bases, leaving 10 bases between the germline ends. The CDR3 sequence: CASSSIVSEQYF. CDR3 in DNA: TGTGCCAGCAGCTCAATCGTGAGCGAGCAGTACTTC.

V usage is TRBV3-1 (or the pseudogene TRBV3-2) and J usage is TRBJ2-5, with D unclear. The CDR3 spans 12 residues. V lost 2 bases and J 4 bases, leaving 5 bases between the germline ends. The germline gives CDR1 LGHDT, CDR2 YNNKEL (reference sequence). The DNA for the CDR3 is TGTGCCAGCAGCCAAACAAGAGAGACCCAGTACTTC. This gives the protein CASSQTRETQYF.

The chain carries TRBV7-3 and TRBJ2-7; 11 nucleotides match TRBD2. The CDR3 contains 16 residues. Germline CDR1 SGHTA, CDR2 FQGTGA. Trimming took 5 bases from V and 3 from J; bases not matched to a gene: 9. CDR3 nucleotides: TGTGCCAGCAGCCCTTCCGGGACTAGCGGAATCTACGAGCAGTACTTC. Its translation is CASSPSGTSGIYEQYF.

The chain links TRBV7-9 to TRBJ1-2, with D possibly TRBD1 on 5 matching bases. The CDR3 is 16 amino acids. Germline CDR1 is SEHNR and CDR2 is FQNEAQ (reference sequence). Deletions cut 1 base from V and 4 bases from J, with 16 bases between. The CDR3 sequence is CASSLGGEVELYGYTF. The CDR3 DNA is TGTGCCAGCAGCTTAGGGGGCGAGGTTGAACTCTATGGCTACACCTTC.